A selection of T cell receptor beta chains follows, all from one sample in a study of blood T cell repertoires in COVID-19. Assay used: immunoSEQ multiplex PCR; TCRdb lists only in-frame clones, some missing. The sample shows about 210,000 clones, 65% to 90% of them seen only once. The sample consisted of PBMCs or T cells enriched from blood (not recorded which). The receptors shown here come from a woman aged 45 to 65 with acute COVID-19. Each CDR3 is given with its conserved first and last residue. A D gene is named only where the DNA matches it firmly. Not all rows give a size; the values are once, few, many and, for expanded clones, a class.

j_call,cdr3_length,clone_size,d_call,v_call,cdr3_aa,cdr3_nt
TRBJ2-7,15,NA,TRBD2,TRBV5-3,CARSTNTSGRSEQYF,TGTGCCAGAAGCACCAATACTAGCGGGAGAAGCGAGCAGTACTTC
TRBJ1-2,13,NA,NA,TRBV6-2/TRBV6-3,CASSQQAMNGYTF,TGTGCCAGCAGCCAACAGGCGATGAATGGCTACACCTTC
TRBJ2-3,15,NA,NA,TRBV24-1,CATSDSSQSTDTQYF,TGTGCCACCAGTGATTCATCGCAGAGCACAGATACGCAGTATTTT
TRBJ2-5,15,once,NA,TRBV18,CASSPWEFRGETQYF,TGTGCCAGCTCACCATGGGAGTTCCGGGGAGAGACCCAGTACTTC
TRBJ2-5,15,NA,TRBD2,TRBV5-4,CASSLLAGPQETQYF,TGTGCCAGCAGCTTATTAGCGGGACCTCAGGAGACCCAGTACTTC
TRBJ1-1,18,NA,TRBD1,TRBV9,CASSDKSSGTGMNTEAFF,TGTGCCAGCAGCGACAAATCCTCCGGGACAGGGATGAACACTGAAGCTTTCTTT
TRBJ2-5,15,NA,NA,TRBV10-3,CAISEAYRPQETQYF,TGTGCCATCAGTGAAGCCTACAGACCTCAAGAGACCCAGTACTTC
TRBJ1-5,13,NA,TRBD1,TRBV7-2,CASSSDRDQPQHF,TGTGCCAGCAGCTCAGACAGGGATCAGCCCCAGCATTTT
TRBJ2-4,16,NA,NA,TRBV7-8,CASSLVGQGGLNIQYF,TGTGCCAGCAGCTTAGTAGGGCAGGGGGGCTTAAACATTCAGTACTTC
TRBJ2-6,17,NA,TRBD2,TRBV7-2,CASSSRGRVEGANVLTF,TGTGCCAGCAGCTCCCGCGGGAGGGTTGAAGGGGCCAACGTCCTGACTTTC
TRBJ1-2,12,once,NA,TRBV7-9,CASSFENYGYTF,TGTGCCAGCAGCTTCGAGAACTATGGCTACACCTTC
TRBJ1-2,13,NA,NA,TRBV15,CATSRDRGYGYTF,TGTGCCACCAGCAGAGATCGGGGCTATGGCTACACCTTC
TRBJ2-7,14,NA,NA,TRBV18,CASSPREQLYEQYF,TGTGCCAGCTCACCACGAGAACAGCTCTACGAGCAGTACTTC
TRBJ2-1,15,NA,TRBD2,TRBV9,CASSVELASNNEQFF,TGTGCCAGCAGCGTAGAACTAGCGAGTAACAATGAGCAGTTCTTC
TRBJ2-1,16,NA,TRBD1,TRBV7-8,CASSLTGRTGGYEQFF,TGTGCCAGCAGCTTAACGGGCAGGACAGGCGGCTATGAGCAGTTCTTC
TRBJ1-6,14,NA,NA,TRBV30,CAWSVLGRNSPLHF,TGTGCCTGGAGTGTACTGGGCAGAAATTCACCCCTCCACTTT
TRBJ1-2,14,NA,NA,TRBV27,CASSLNRSPAGYTF,TGTGCCAGCAGTTTAAACAGAAGTCCAGCTGGCTACACCTTC
TRBJ2-7,12,NA,NA,TRBV5-4,CASSLYSYEQYF,TGTGCCAGCAGCCTCTACTCCTACGAGCAGTACTTC
TRBJ1-3,13,NA,NA,TRBV7-7,CASSVGTKGTIYF,TGTGCTAGCAGCGTGGGGACAAAGGGCACCATATATTTT
TRBJ2-7,14,NA,NA,TRBV19,CASSMFLSSYEQYF,TGTGCCAGTAGTATGTTCTTGAGTTCCTACGAGCAGTACTTC
TRBJ1-2,15,NA,TRBD1,TRBV2,CASSFGTGGAYGYTF,TGTGCCAGCAGTTTCGGGACAGGGGGGGCCTATGGCTACACCTTC
TRBJ1-3,14,once,NA,TRBV7-2,CASSPSNSGNTIYF,TGTGCCAGCAGCCCTAGTAACTCTGGAAACACCATATATTTT
TRBJ2-7,18,NA,NA,TRBV6-1,CASSEASGWGPPGYEQYF,TGTGCCAGCAGTGAAGCGTCTGGTTGGGGGCCCCCGGGCTACGAGCAGTACTTC
TRBJ2-7,11,few,NA,TRBV20-1,CSATLKYEQYF,TGCAGTGCCACACTAAAATACGAGCAGTACTTC
TRBJ1-5,13,NA,NA,TRBV30,CAWNPTGNQPQHF,TGTGCCTGGAACCCGACAGGAAATCAGCCCCAGCATTTT
TRBJ2-7,16,NA,NA,TRBV10-3,CAISGRQTPIPDEQYF,TGTGCCATCAGTGGTAGACAGACACCCATCCCGGACGAGCAGTACTTC
TRBJ1-1,12,few,TRBD1,TRBV11-3,CASSPDRGKAFF,TGTGCCAGCAGCCCTGACAGGGGAAAGGCTTTCTTT
TRBJ2-7,14,few,NA,TRBV11-2,CASSLGLTGYEQYF,TGTGCCAGCAGCTTAGGTCTAACGGGCTACGAGCAGTACTTC
TRBJ1-6,14,NA,NA,TRBV19,CASTETGYNSPLHF,TGTGCCAGTACCGAGACAGGTTATAATTCACCCCTCCACTTT
TRBJ2-1,16,NA,TRBD2,TRBV5-1,CASSSTSGTSVNEQFF,TGCGCCAGCAGCTCCACCTCCGGGACTAGCGTCAATGAGCAGTTCTTC
TRBJ2-2,15,few,NA,TRBV5-4,CASSFSQGMTGELFF,TGTGCCAGCAGCTTTTCGCAGGGGATGACCGGGGAGCTGTTTTTT
TRBJ2-5,14,NA,NA,TRBV5-1,CASSLGRQQETQYF,TGCGCCAGCAGCTTGGGACGACAGCAAGAGACCCAGTACTTC
TRBJ1-5,15,NA,TRBD1,TRBV6-5,CASSTGGAGNQPQHF,TGTGCCAGCAGTACAGGGGGCGCGGGCAATCAGCCCCAGCATTTT
TRBJ1-3,16,NA,NA,TRBV28,CASSLAQGMGGNTIYF,TGTGCCAGCAGTTTAGCACAGGGTATGGGCGGAAACACCATATATTTT
TRBJ1-2,16,few,TRBD1,TRBV5-1,CASSLAPGQGLYGYTF,TGCGCCAGCAGCTTGGCCCCGGGACAGGGGCTCTATGGCTACACCTTC
TRBJ1-5,13,NA,NA,TRBV12-3/TRBV12-4,CASSLGSNQPQHF,TGTGCCAGCAGTTTGGGCAGCAATCAGCCCCAGCATTTT
TRBJ1-1,12,few,NA,TRBV7-9,CASRQGNTEAFF,TGTGCCAGCCGGCAGGGTAACACTGAAGCTTTCTTT
TRBJ2-5,15,NA,TRBD1,TRBV28,CASSLDRYPQETQYF,TGTGCCAGCAGTCTGGACAGGTATCCACAAGAGACCCAGTACTTC
TRBJ2-5,16,NA,TRBD2,TRBV7-2,CASSPRTSGGRETQYF,TGTGCCAGCAGCCCCAGGACTAGCGGGGGACGGGAGACCCAGTACTTC
TRBJ1-2,14,NA,NA,TRBV19,CASASQGGLGGYTF,TGTGCCAGCGCATCTCAGGGAGGTTTGGGTGGCTACACCTTC
TRBJ2-5,14,NA,NA,TRBV3-1/TRBV3-2,CASSQAGPRETQYF,TGTGCCAGCAGCCAAGCAGGCCCCAGGGAGACCCAGTACTTC
TRBJ1-2,14,few,TRBD1,TRBV2,CASSEETGAGGYTF,TGTGCCAGCAGTGAAGAGACAGGGGCGGGTGGCTACACCTTC
TRBJ2-5,14,NA,TRBD2,TRBV30,CAWSVGGTQETQYF,TGTGCCTGGAGTGTGGGGGGGACCCAAGAGACCCAGTACTTC
TRBJ2-3,16,NA,TRBD1,TRBV28,CASPSPTGVITDTQYF,TGTGCCAGCCCCTCCCCCACAGGGGTCATCACAGATACGCAGTATTTT
TRBJ2-7,15,NA,TRBD1,TRBV27,CASSLSGTGPYEQYF,TGTGCCAGCAGTTTATCCGGGACAGGGCCCTACGAGCAGTACTTC
TRBJ2-2,18,NA,TRBD2,TRBV13,CASSGKEGGLANTGELFF,TGTGCCAGCAGCGGGAAAGAGGGAGGGCTCGCGAACACCGGGGAGCTGTTTTTT
TRBJ1-5,13,NA,NA,TRBV10-3,CAISETGNQPQHF,TGTGCCATCAGTGAAACGGGGAATCAGCCCCAGCATTTT
TRBJ2-1,15,NA,TRBD1,TRBV18,CASSPPGQGYNEQFF,TGTGCCAGCTCACCACCGGGACAGGGCTACAATGAGCAGTTCTTC